This is a list of T cell receptor beta chains from one sample in a study of T cell responses to AZD1222 COVID-19 vaccine. Sequenced by immunoSEQ multiplex PCR; TCRdb stores in-frame clones only, minus some. The table has more than 95,000 clones, about 93% seen once. The sample was peripheral blood, taken on day 0 of AZD1222 vaccination. The source is an adult in good health. Each CDR3 is given with its conserved first and last residue. D genes are given only for firm matches. Only part of the rows carry a size: once, few, many, or a class if the clone is expanded.

D: TRBD1; J: TRBJ2-2; V: TRBV2; size: .; DNA: TGTGCCAGCGTCAAGGGACAGGGATCGACCGGGGAGCTGTTTTTT; CDR3: CASVKGQGSTGELFF
D: .; J: TRBJ1-5; V: TRBV28; size: .; DNA: TGTGCCAGCAGTCATGGGGGTGAGACAGCAATGTATCAGCCCCAGCATTTT; CDR3: CASSHGGETAMYQPQHF
D: .; J: TRBJ1-1; V: TRBV4-1; size: .; DNA: TGCGCCAGCAGCCAAGGCCGGGACCGACTCCGCACTGAAGCTTTCTTT; CDR3: CASSQGRDRLRTEAFF
D: .; J: TRBJ1-1; V: TRBV6-5; size: .; DNA: TGTGCCAGCAGTTCCCTAACAGGAATCCCGAACACTGAAGCTTTCTTT; CDR3: CASSSLTGIPNTEAFF
D: .; J: TRBJ2-7; V: TRBV19; size: .; DNA: TGTGCCAGTAGTATGAGGGGTTACGAATACGAGCAGTACTTC; CDR3: CASSMRGYEYEQYF
D: .; J: TRBJ2-1; V: TRBV9; size: .; DNA: TGTGCCAGCAGCGTAGGGGTTAGCGGAGGCAATGAGCAGTTCTTC; CDR3: CASSVGVSGGNEQFF
D: .; J: TRBJ1-2; V: TRBV30; size: .; DNA: TGTGCCAACGGGGTCAGGGATTATGGCTACACCTTC; CDR3: CANGVRDYGYTF
D: TRBD2; J: TRBJ2-3; V: TRBV15; size: .; DNA: TGTGCCACCAGCAGAGGGCTAGCGGGAGCAAAAGATACGCAGTATTTT; CDR3: CATSRGLAGAKDTQYF
D: .; J: TRBJ1-2; V: TRBV28; size: .; DNA: TGTGCCAGTCTACGCCAGTCTTCCTATGGCTACACCTTC; CDR3: CASLRQSSYGYTF
D: .; J: TRBJ1-5; V: TRBV3-1/TRBV3-2; size: .; DNA: TGTGCCAGCAGCCAAGCCCCCCGGAAGGCCCAGCATTTT; CDR3: CASSQAPRKAQHF
D: .; J: TRBJ1-6; V: TRBV18; size: .; DNA: TGTGCCAGCTCACCAACCCAGGGAGATAATTCACCCCTCCACTTT; CDR3: CASSPTQGDNSPLHF
D: TRBD1; J: TRBJ1-5; V: TRBV19; size: .; DNA: TGTGCCAGTAGTATAGTAGGACAGGTGGGATTAGGTCAGCCCCAGCATTTT; CDR3: CASSIVGQVGLGQPQHF
D: .; J: TRBJ2-7; V: TRBV19; size: .; DNA: TGTGCCAGTAGTAGCCCAGGGTACGAGCAGTACTTC; CDR3: CASSSPGYEQYF
D: .; J: TRBJ1-5; V: TRBV5-5; size: .; DNA: TGTGCCAGCAGCTGGACGGCTAGCAATCAGCCCCAGCATTTT; CDR3: CASSWTASNQPQHF
D: .; J: TRBJ2-2; V: TRBV7-3; size: .; DNA: TGTGCCAGCAGCAAAGGCGGGGTCAACACCGGGGAGCTGTTTTTT; CDR3: CASSKGGVNTGELFF
D: .; J: TRBJ2-7; V: TRBV5-4; size: .; DNA: TGTGCCAGCAGCCCGGCTGGGGGGCAGGTCCGGGGGGAGCAGTACTTC; CDR3: CASSPAGGQVRGEQYF
D: .; J: TRBJ1-5; V: TRBV15; size: .; DNA: TGTGCCACCAGCAGTAACCAGGTGCTTGGGGGCAATCAGCCCCAGCATTTT; CDR3: CATSSNQVLGGNQPQHF
D: .; J: TRBJ1-3; V: TRBV6-5; size: .; DNA: TGTGCCAGCAGTTACAGGTTCTCTGGAAACACCATATATTTT; CDR3: CASSYRFSGNTIYF
D: .; J: TRBJ2-1; V: TRBV9; size: .; DNA: TGTGCCAGCAGCGCTGCCCGATGGAGCTCCTACAATGAGCAGTTCTTC; CDR3: CASSAARWSSYNEQFF
D: .; J: TRBJ1-1; V: TRBV5-1; size: .; DNA: TGCGCCAGCAGCTTTACCCCTACCGGGATATCACGGGGTTTCTTT; CDR3: CASSFTPTGISRGFF
D: .; J: TRBJ1-5; V: TRBV30; size: .; DNA: TGTGCCCTAGGGATCAATCAGCCCCAGCATTTT; CDR3: CALGINQPQHF
D: .; J: TRBJ1-5; V: TRBV6-1; size: .; DNA: TGTGCCAGCAGTGAAGCGGGGCATCAGCCCCAGCATTTT; CDR3: CASSEAGHQPQHF
D: .; J: TRBJ1-3; V: TRBV29-1; size: .; DNA: TGCAGCGTCAGACTGCGGAGAGGGAACACCATATATTTT; CDR3: CSVRLRRGNTIYF
D: TRBD1; J: TRBJ2-7; V: TRBV12-3/TRBV12-4; size: .; DNA: TGTGCCAGCAGTCGAGGGACAGCCTACGAGCAGTACTTC; CDR3: CASSRGTAYEQYF
D: TRBD2; J: TRBJ2-1; V: TRBV7-3; size: .; DNA: TGTGCCAGCAGCTTACCGGTTGCGGGAGGGTGGGGTGAGCAGTTCTTC; CDR3: CASSLPVAGGWGEQFF
D: .; J: TRBJ1-2; V: TRBV18; size: once; DNA: TGTGCCAGCTCACCACCTGGCCCCAGGAGTTCCTACACCTTC; CDR3: CASSPPGPRSSYTF
D: .; J: TRBJ2-7; V: TRBV7-9; size: .; DNA: TGTGCCAGCAGCCCCTCTATCGAGCAGTACTTC; CDR3: CASSPSIEQYF
D: .; J: TRBJ2-1; V: TRBV9; size: once; DNA: TGTGCCAGCAGCGGTAATAAGGAGAGCTCCTACAATGAGCAGTTCTTC; CDR3: CASSGNKESSYNEQFF